The sequence of this TCR beta chain was determined in a study of T cells in Graves' hyperthyroidism and ophthalmopathy (dated by TCRdb to about 2019). The study in broad terms: Peripheral blood samples were taken at the time of initial diagnosis, prior to any treatment. The 100 discovery patients were randomly split 7:3 into training and test sets. After sampling, hyperthyroidism patients received methimazole starting at 30 mg daily, and ophthalmopathy patients received high-dose intravenous methylprednisolone. The paper describes TCR Vbeta CDR3 sequencing of around 140 peripheral blood samples, made up of fewer than 50 ophthalmopathy patients, roughly 72 hyperthyroidism patients and 17 progressor patients. In more than 5 Graves' hyperthyroidism patients, the study also compared T-cell repertoires from thyroid tissue with T-cell repertoires from blood. To identify TCR V-J signatures that set the groups apart, the researchers used a discovery cohort of approximately 98 patients, made up of roughly 45 with Graves' ophthalmopathy and some 60 with stable Graves' hyperthyroidism. Prospective prediction of ophthalmopathy was tested in an independent validation cohort of 18 to 20 hyperthyroidism patients and around 16 patients who later progressed to ophthalmopathy.

The germline ends are 15 bases apart after V is trimmed by 4 bases and J by 9 bases. The CDR3 numbers 14 residues from cysteine through phenylalanine. The CDR3 DNA has 42 bases and is translated from base 1. Via the germline V gene (reference sequence), CDR1 is LGHDT and CDR2 YNNKEL. Moderately to severely active disease, a Clinical Activity Score of at least 3, a NOSPECS grade of at least 4, and a duration under 3 months were present in ophthalmopathy patients. Patients with uncontrolled infections, other autoimmune diseases, pregnancy or lactation were excluded. Diagnoses relied on clinical symptoms, serum thyroxine and TRAb, thyroid ultrasound and orbital computed tomography. Ficoll-Paque density gradient centrifugation was used to isolate PBMCs from approximately 10 ml of fresh peripheral blood. Total RNA was extracted using Trizol reagent, and RNA quality was assessed on an Agilent 2100 Bioanalyzer.

Here is what the overall study found, with its caveats: During validation, the model predicted progression to ophthalmopathy a median of about 6.5 months ahead of onset, with around 71% sensitivity and 72.22% specificity. Most expanded thyroid clonotypes (frequency above 0.001) were also found in blood, which suggests that blood repertoires may mirror thyroid immune responses. Ophthalmopathy was separated from stable hyperthyroidism by a 13 V-J signature model, with around 90% sensitivity and roughly 84% specificity obtained in cross-validation and 80%/75% obtained in testing. No statistical method was used to set the sample size in advance, and investigators knew the group allocation.

Many counts were recorded for this clonotype. Its antigen has not been determined. Base-call qualities are not available, and no considerably larger clone is one nucleotide away. The TCR beta CDR3 regions were amplified from the RNA transcripts. The TCR CDR3 was subjected to a first round of RT-PCR using the HTBI primer set and the Qiagen OneStep RT-PCR kit. The libraries were constructed in a second round of multiplex PCR and then size-selected and purified. The libraries were sequenced on an Illumina HiSeq2000 using paired-end 100 bp reads. Turning to the authors' computational methods: Raw data were processed with SOAPnuke, discarding reads with adapters, uncalled bases, mean Phred below 15, or no exact constant-primer or identifier match. High-quality paired reads were merged with COPE v1.2.5, and unique nucleotide sequences were defined as clonotypes. MiTCR v1.1 was used to align clonotypes to the IMGT TRBV, TRBD and TRBJ reference segments. The analysis was restricted to V-J combinations with a frequency above 0.0001, which together covered 99% to 99.2% of the repertoires. The TCS score was defined as F50 (clonal expansion) divided by E x V (chaos), with BLOSUM62-based TCRdist calculated between CDR3 peptides within each V-J. Welch's t-statistics and random forest reduced 500 to 550 V-J features to 13, which were used in a naive Bayes classifier (R e1071). TCRdb reprocessed the public reads (quality trimming at Q25 with fastp, clone calling with MiXCR) and kept in-frame beta chains. Every distinct CDR3 protein forms one entry, paired with its most common genes and DNA. None of the V and J calls come from the authors' own analysis; TCRdb made them. The sample data list nearly 250,000 distinct CDR3 sequences, and about 16% of these were observed just once. The biggest ten clones account for around 28% of the sample.

Sequencing input: blood. The chain links TRBV3-1 with TRBJ1-4, with a tentative D gene TRBD1 over 5 matching bases. This sequence was found in a woman aged 18 to 35 with Graves' ophthalmopathy. The nucleotide sequence is given as TGTGCCAGCAGCCCGCAGAGGGGCGGACAAAAACTGTTTTTT. Its protein product is CASSPQRGGQKLFF.